The rows below give T cell receptor beta chains drawn from one sample of a study of cytomegalovirus exposure and HLA in healthy donors. Repertoires were generated with immunoSEQ multiplex PCR, while TCRdb's copy carries only in-frame clones and drops some. The sample carries under 200,000 clones, approximately 86% recorded once. Material for sequencing was PBMCs. These receptors came from a young woman in good health and CMV-seronegative. Each CDR3 is given with its conserved first and last residue. The D gene is left open where the match is weak. Size tells how often a clone was seen (once, few, many) or the class of an expanded clone, and some rows leave it out.

clone size	D gene	V gene	J gene	CDR3 DNA	CDR3 protein
NA	NA	TRBV10-3	TRBJ2-1	TGTGCCACCCGGGGTTACATTGACTCCTACAATGAGCAGTTCTTC	CATRGYIDSYNEQFF
NA	TRBD1	TRBV6-1	TRBJ1-5	TGTGCCAGCAGTGAGCAGGGGGCAGGGCAGCCCCAGCATTTT	CASSEQGAGQPQHF
NA	NA	TRBV6-6	TRBJ2-7	TGTGCCAGCAGGTCGTCCTACGAGCAGTACTTC	CASRSSYEQYF
NA	NA	TRBV11-3	TRBJ1-1	TGTGCCAGCACCCCGGGAGAAGCTTTCTTT	CASTPGEAFF
once	TRBD1	TRBV15	TRBJ2-2	TGTGCCACCAGCAGGGGACAGGGGGCCCCCGGGGAGCTGTTTTTT	CATSRGQGAPGELFF
NA	NA	TRBV4-3	TRBJ1-4	TGCGCCAGCAGCCTTGGACAGTTTAATGAAAAACTGTTTTTT	CASSLGQFNEKLFF
NA	NA	TRBV2	TRBJ1-1	TGTGCCAGCACAATTCGCGGAGGGACGAACACTGAAGCTTTCTTT	CASTIRGGTNTEAFF
NA	NA	TRBV4-1	TRBJ2-2	TGCGCCAGCAGCCAAGTTAGTCTAACCGGGGAGCTGTTTTTT	CASSQVSLTGELFF
NA	NA	TRBV2	TRBJ2-2	TGTGCCAGCACCTTCGATGGGGGGTTCGGGGAGCTGTTTTTT	CASTFDGGFGELFF
once	NA	TRBV11-1	TRBJ2-7	TGTGCCAGCAGTCAATCCCCTTCAGGGCCCTACGAGCAGTACTTC	CASSQSPSGPYEQYF
NA	NA	TRBV5-1	TRBJ1-4	TGCGCCAGCAGCGGGGGGGAGCGGACACGGGCCGAAAAACTGTTTTTT	CASSGGERTRAEKLFF
NA	TRBD1	TRBV29-1	TRBJ1-2	TGCAGCGTTGATGGCCGGGACGAGGGGGCAGACGGCTACACCTTC	CSVDGRDEGADGYTF
NA	TRBD2	TRBV7-2	TRBJ2-3	TGTGCCAGCAGCTCCACCCCTCGTTCGGGGGGGTTCACAGATACGCAGTATTTT	CASSSTPRSGGFTDTQYF
NA	NA	TRBV30	TRBJ1-1	TGTGCCTGGAGGTTTAGCACTGAAGCTTTCTTT	CAWRFSTEAFF
NA	NA	TRBV7-9	TRBJ1-2	TGTGCCAGCAGCTCAAGTCTTACAGCTAACTATGGCTACACCTTC	CASSSSLTANYGYTF
NA	NA	TRBV9	TRBJ2-2	TGTGCCAGCACGCGGGCCGTCGGGATTAGCACCGGGGAGCTGTTTTTT	CASTRAVGISTGELFF
NA	TRBD1	TRBV19	TRBJ1-1	TGTGCCAGTAGTATAGGCGGGACAGGGAGGAGAGCTTTCTTT	CASSIGGTGRRAFF
NA	NA	TRBV4-3	TRBJ2-1	TGCGCCAGCAGCCAAGCGCTGAAGCAATACAATGAGCAGTTCTTC	CASSQALKQYNEQFF
NA	TRBD1	TRBV19	TRBJ1-5	TGTGCCAGTAGCCCCGGGACAGGCCCAGATCAGCCCCAGCATTTT	CASSPGTGPDQPQHF
NA	NA	TRBV2	TRBJ2-5	TGTGCCAGCAGTCGCCAAGAGACCCAGTACTTC	CASSRQETQYF
NA	TRBD2	TRBV5-4	TRBJ2-7	TGTGCCAGCAGCTCCCGACTCCTAGCGGGAGGAAGCCACGAGCAGTACTTC	CASSSRLLAGGSHEQYF
NA	NA	TRBV6-1	TRBJ2-1	TGTGCCAGCAGTGCATTCCGGGACATCTCCTACAATGAGCAGTTCTTC	CASSAFRDISYNEQFF